This T cell receptor beta chain was recorded in a study of regulatory T cells in long-lasting Graves disease. The time point is: persistent/refractory GD, antithyroid drugs over 5 years with positive TRAb. PBMCs were the source of the RNA used for TCR sequencing. The table lists this clonotype with many counts. Trimming took 3 bases from V and 7 from J, leaving 7 bases between them. The CDR3 length is 12 residues. Per germline, CDR1 SNHLY and CDR2 FYNNEI. In building TCR beta libraries, iRepertoire HTBI primers were used together with Arm-PCR of CDR3 regions. TCRdb analysed the multiplex PCR reads with MiXCR anew, one entry per CDR3 protein. The sample contains 350,000 to 450,000 distinct CDR3 sequences, about a fifth of which appear only once.

This chain links TRBV2 with TRBJ1-5; no clear D gene. This clonotype was sampled from a female donor with Graves disease. The sequences come from peripheral blood mononuclear cells (PBMCs), collected when the disease was refractory, from a patient treated with antithyroid drugs. CDR3 DNA: TGTGCCAGCAGTGATTCCCTCCAGCCCCAGCATTTT. Encoded protein: CASSDSLQPQHF.